What follows are 9 T cell receptor beta chains derived from one specimen sequenced in a study of human T cells and chemical hapten exposure (dated by TCRdb to 2020 to 2023). This specimen's time point label, per the study, means: pre-sensitization, week 0. This specimen's treatment or condition label, interpreted: therapeutic diphenylcyclopropenone sensitization with weekly scalp DPC. The library was produced with RACE. This sample was sequenced with a NextSeq 500. The raw public reads went through TCRdb reprocessing: fastp at Q25, MiXCR clone calling, in-frame beta chains kept. A single entry per CDR3 protein holds the most common genes and DNA from its merged rows. The sample table contains 300,000 to 450,000 distinct CDR3 sequences; only one count was recorded for 5.1% of them. Jointly, the top ten make up about 2.5% of the sample. Sequencing used whole blood, obtained in connection with sensitization to the hapten diphenylcyclopropenone (DPC). The receptors originated from a woman in her fifties or sixties with alopecia areata. Some clones in this sample may be carry-over from other donors' samples.

The V and J genes are TRBV12-3 or TRBV12-4 and TRBJ2-3; D is perhaps TRBD2 (5 bases). Trimming stripped 2 bases from V and 6 bases from J, with 12 bases between. CDR3 length: 14 residues. The CDR3: CASSLIGVGDTQYF. Written as DNA, the CDR3 is TGTGCCAGCAGTTTAATCGGGGTGGGGGATACGCAGTATTTT.

V usage is TRBV20-1 and J usage is TRBJ1-6; tentatively, D is TRBD1 (6 bases). The CDR3 loop spans 14 amino acids. Trimming stripped 2 bases from V and 7 bases from J, with 12 bases between. Per the germline V gene, CDR1 is DFQATT and CDR2 is SNEGSKA (reference sequence). The CDR3 sequence is CSARPDRPNSPLHF. The CDR3 region has the DNA TGCAGTGCTAGACCAGACAGGCCCAATTCACCCCTCCACTTT.

This chain links TRBV12-3 or TRBV12-4 with TRBJ2-1; 8 bases line up with TRBD2. The CDR3 length is 18 residues. Trimming took 3 bases from V and 5 from J; bases not matched to a gene: 15. CDR3 residues: CASSFQSEGSGSDNEQFF. In nucleotides, the CDR3 is TGTGCCAGCAGTTTCCAGTCAGAGGGAAGCGGGAGTGACAATGAGCAGTTCTTC.

The rearrangement uses TRBV5-1 and TRBJ1-4, with a weak D call TRBD1 (5 bases). Trimming stripped 3 bases from V and 0 bases from J, with 27 bases between. Germline assignment: CDR1 SGHRS and CDR2 YFSETQ. The CDR3 contains 21 residues. The CDR3 region is CASSSWKEYRSGLPTNEKLFF. In nucleotides, the CDR3 is TGCGCCAGCAGCTCCTGGAAGGAATACAGGTCGGGGTTACCAACTAATGAAAAACTGTTTTTT.

The V call is TRBV11-2, the J call TRBJ2-1, with D unresolved. Germline V gives CDR1 SGHAT, CDR2 FQNNGV. V dropped 1 base and J dropped 15 bases, with 22 bases sitting between them. This CDR3 has 15 amino acids. In nucleotides, the CDR3 is TGTGCCAGCAGCTTAGTTAGTGTCTCCAAAACACTGGGGTTCTTC. Translated: CASSLVSVSKTLGFF.

At least ten counts were recorded for this clonotype. V gene TRBV15 combines with J gene TRBJ2-7; D ambiguous. CDR1 and CDR2 (germline): LNHNV, YYDKDF (reference sequence). There are 13 residues in the CDR3. Trimming removed 0 bases at V and 4 bases at J, with 7 bases between. For the CDR3, the DNA is TGTGCCACCAGCAGAGATCTGGGTTACGAGCAGTACTTC. Its translation: CATSRDLGYEQYF.

This clonotype was picked up a small number of times. The chain employs TRBV5-1 and TRBJ1-6; D not certain. Germline V gives CDR1 SGHRS, CDR2 YFSETQ. This CDR3 is 15 amino acids long. Trimming shortened V by 4 bases and J by 4 bases, and 12 bases separated the two germline ends. CDR3 amino acids: CASSPDGRYNSPLHF. The DNA of the CDR3 is TGCGCCAGCAGCCCGGACGGCAGGTATAATTCACCCCTCCACTTT.

In the case of this clonotype: A clone one base away is much larger, so this may be a read error. The CDR3 spells CSVQSPLAGDSYEQHF. The CDR3, as DNA: TGCAGCGTCCAAAGTCCGCTAGCGGGGGATTCCTACGAGCAGCACTTC. This sequence joins TRBV29-1 and TRBJ2-7; 10 nucleotides agree with TRBD2. The CDR3 totals 16 residues. Germline assignment: CDR1 SQVTM and CDR2 ANQGSEA.

The CDR3 sequence: CASSPRQGAHPEAFF. The DNA of the CDR3 is TGTGCCAGCAGCCCGAGACAGGGCGCGCATCCTGAAGCTTTCTTT. The chain is built from TRBV27 and TRBJ1-1; 7 nucleotides line up with TRBD1. V gave up 6 bases and J gave up 6 bases; unmatched junction bases: 13. The germline gives CDR1 MNHEY, CDR2 SMNVEV (reference sequence). This CDR3 comprises 15 residues.